This entry lists 15 T cell receptor beta chains sequenced from one sample in a study of beta chain features in type 1 diabetes. Sequencing targeted expressed TCRB transcripts, as all isolated RNA had been reverse transcribed. Produced via immunoSEQ multiplex PCR; TCRdb's table is partial and in-frame only. The table records some 360,000 clones, around 10% of them present only once. General study results and limits: Type 1 diabetes patients had TCRB CDR3s that were shorter (moderately but significantly so) in all four CD4+ subsets.

Their antigens remain unidentified. The sequenced sample was central memory CD4+ T cells from blood. The receptors were gathered from a man aged 30-40 years with type 1 diabetes.

This clone is a singleton in its sample. This chain joins TRBV5-1 and TRBJ1-5, with D uncertain. CDR1 is SGHRS and CDR2 is YFSETQ in the germline V gene. The CDR3 covers 17 residues. V shed 0 bases and J shed 0 bases, with 13 bases lying between them. The DNA of the CDR3 is TGCGCCAGCAGCTTGGGTACTTTAGCGAATAGCAATCAGCCCCAGCATTTT. It codes for CASSLGTLANSNQPQHF.

The gene calls are TRBV6-5 and TRBJ2-5; D gene ambiguous. The V gene's germline CDR1 is MNHEY and CDR2 SVGAGI. Deletions cut 9 bases from V and 3 bases from J, with 17 bases between. The CDR3 runs to 14 residues. CDR3: CASMTWGREETQYF. The CDR3 coding sequence is TGTGCCAGTATGACGTGGGGTAGAGAAGAGACCCAGTACTTC.

In its sample, this clone was seen many times. The V call is TRBV5-4, the J call TRBJ2-3; D not certain. V was shortened by 0 bases and J by 2 bases, with 10 bases between the two germline ends. Per the germline V gene, CDR1 is SGHNT and CDR2 is YYREEE (reference sequence). This CDR3 region has 15 residues. CDR3 sequence (DNA): TGTGCCAGCAGCTTGGTTGAGCGAACCACAGATACGCAGTATTTT. This encodes CASSLVERTTDTQYF.

On this clone: This specimen includes other DNA sequences encoding the same CDR3. The CDR3 DNA follows: TGTGCCAGCAGCCCCGGGGAGACCCAGTACTTC. Residues: CASSPGETQYF. This chain connects TRBV6-5 to TRBJ2-5; D is ambiguous. V was cut by 6 bases and J by 5 bases, with 7 bases left in between. This CDR3 is built from 11 residues. Germline V gene sequence: CDR1 MNHEY, CDR2 SVGAGI.

This chain's CDR3 is CSVEVPGSGGYTF. CDR3 nucleotide sequence: TGCAGCGTTGAAGTACCCGGGAGTGGGGGCTACACCTTC. This chain joins TRBV29-1 and TRBJ1-2; D is ambiguous. Trimming took off 1 base at V and 8 bases at J, with 14 bases between the two ends. The CDR3 spans 13 residues. CDR1 SQVTM and CDR2 ANQGSEA come from the germline V gene.

This clone was seen at least ten times. The chain carries TRBV27 and TRBJ1-2; 9 bases align to TRBD1. Germline-derived CDR1 and CDR2 are MNHEY and SMNVEV (reference sequence). V was clipped by 5 bases and J by 3 bases; unmatched bases: 1. The CDR3 runs to 13 residues. As DNA, the CDR3 is TGTGCCAGCAGTGACAGGGGGTACTATGGCTACACCTTC. It yields the protein CASSDRGYYGYTF.

Ten or more counts support this clone. At the DNA level, this CDR3 is encoded by other sequences in the same sample as well. J is TRBJ1-1 and V is TRBV11-2; maybe TRBD1 (6 bases). The CDR3 consists of 13 residues. Trimming took off 1 base at V and 5 bases at J, with 8 bases between the two ends. In germline, CDR1 is SGHAT, CDR2 FQNNGV. The CDR3 protein is CASSLGRGTEAFF. The CDR3 region has the DNA TGTGCCAGCAGCTTAGGCAGGGGAACTGAAGCTTTCTTT.

J is TRBJ2-3 and V is TRBV2; D unresolved. Trimming removed 6 bases from V and 1 base from J, with 11 bases in between. CDR3 length equals 14 residues. Germline V CDR1 and CDR2: SNHLY, FYNNEI. The CDR3 is CASSAVGGTDTQYF. The DNA for the CDR3 is TGTGCCAGCAGCGCGGTCGGCGGCACAGATACGCAGTATTTT.

The chain carries TRBV5-4 and TRBJ1-1; D is unclear. Germline CDR1 SGHNT, CDR2 YYREEE (reference sequence). Trimming cost V 4 bases and J 8 bases, with 15 bases left between them. The CDR3 length is 13 residues. CDR3 nucleotide sequence: TGTGCCAGCAGCCCGGAAAGGACCGAAGAAGCTTTCTTT. It yields the protein CASSPERTEEAFF.

This clone was detected only a few times. This chain joins TRBV19 and TRBJ1-1; D is undetermined. V gave up 5 bases and J gave up 11 bases, with 21 bases separating them. CDR3 length: 14 amino acids. Germline V gene lookup returns CDR1 LNHDA and CDR2 SQIVND (reference sequence). CDR3 in amino acids: CASSRSSASFGAFF. As DNA, the CDR3 is TGTGCCAGTAGTCGCAGCTCTGCGAGTTTTGGGGCTTTCTTT. The complete variable domain, with remaining parts taken from reference TRBV19 and TRBJ1-1, reads DGGITQSPKYLFRKEGQNVTLSCEQNLNHDAMYWYRQDPGQGLRLIYYSQIVNDFQKGDIAEGYSVSREKKESFPLTVTSAQKNPTAFYLCASSRSSASFGAFFGQGTRLTVV.

This clone has more than one count but fewer than ten. V usage is TRBV7-9 and J usage is TRBJ2-1, with 9 bases matching TRBD1. V trimming: 3 bases; J trimming: 14 bases; junction bases outside the gene matches: 2. The CDR3 covers 11 residues. Germline V gives CDR1 SEHNR, CDR2 FQNEAQ (reference sequence). The CDR3 DNA follows: TGTGCCAGCAGCTTGGGACAGGGCAAGTTCTTC. Protein: CASSLGQGKFF.

This clone was observed at least ten times. The chain combines TRBV10-3 with TRBJ2-7; tentative D call: TRBD2 (7 bases). The CDR3 length is 15 residues. Germline V lookup: CDR1 ENHRY, CDR2 SYGVKD. V lost 3 bases to trimming and J lost 5 bases, with 17 bases between them. The CDR3: CAISDPGGRGDEQYF. As DNA, the CDR3 is TGTGCCATCAGTGACCCGGGGGGCAGGGGCGACGAGCAGTACTTC.

This clone was seen only a few times. The rearrangement joins TRBV7-2 to TRBJ2-7; no clear D. The CDR3 is 12 residues long. Germline-derived CDR1 and CDR2 are SGHTA and FQGNSA. V lost 5 bases and J 6 bases, leaving 11 bases between the germline ends. This chain's CDR3 is CASSRDWLEQYF. The DNA for the CDR3 is TGTGCCAGCAGCCGAGACTGGCTCGAGCAGTACTTC.

This clone has more than one count but fewer than ten. This chain links TRBV14 with TRBJ2-7; D possibly corresponds to TRBD1 (6 bases). The germline CDR1 and CDR2 sequences are SGHDN and FVKESK. The V end lost 0 bases, the J end lost 3 bases, and 18 bases lay between the germline ends. The CDR3 is 17 amino acids. The CDR3 DNA reads TGTGCCAGCAGCCAAGATAGGGGGAGTAGGATTATCTACGAGCAGTACTTC. Its translation is CASSQDRGSRIIYEQYF.

At least ten counts were recorded for this clone. CDR3 nucleotide sequence: TGTGCCAGCAGCTTGGACCCCCCCGAGTGGAACCCGATAAAGAGGGAGCAGTACTTC. Encoded protein: CASSLDPPEWNPIKREQYF. The chain uses TRBV5-5 and TRBJ2-7; D is unresolved. Germline loops: CDR1 SGHKS, CDR2 YYEKEE (reference sequence). This CDR3 spans 19 amino acids. V gave up 0 bases and J gave up 7 bases, with 29 bases separating them.